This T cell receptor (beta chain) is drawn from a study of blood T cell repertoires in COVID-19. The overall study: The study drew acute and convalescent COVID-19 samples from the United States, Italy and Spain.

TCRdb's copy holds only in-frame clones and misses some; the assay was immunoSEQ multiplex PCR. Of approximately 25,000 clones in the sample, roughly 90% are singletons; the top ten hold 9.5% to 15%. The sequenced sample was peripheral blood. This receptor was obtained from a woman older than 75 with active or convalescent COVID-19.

CDR3 sequence reads: CASNRVGADTQYF. The CDR3 DNA sequence: TGTGCCAGTAATAGGGTAGGGGCAGATACGCAGTATTTT. The V call is TRBV19, the J call TRBJ2-3; the D gene is possibly TRBD1 (5 bases). The CDR3 extends over 13 amino acids. Germline V gene sequence: CDR1 LNHDA, CDR2 SQIVND (reference sequence). Trimming removed 7 bases from V and 4 bases from J, with 12 bases in between.